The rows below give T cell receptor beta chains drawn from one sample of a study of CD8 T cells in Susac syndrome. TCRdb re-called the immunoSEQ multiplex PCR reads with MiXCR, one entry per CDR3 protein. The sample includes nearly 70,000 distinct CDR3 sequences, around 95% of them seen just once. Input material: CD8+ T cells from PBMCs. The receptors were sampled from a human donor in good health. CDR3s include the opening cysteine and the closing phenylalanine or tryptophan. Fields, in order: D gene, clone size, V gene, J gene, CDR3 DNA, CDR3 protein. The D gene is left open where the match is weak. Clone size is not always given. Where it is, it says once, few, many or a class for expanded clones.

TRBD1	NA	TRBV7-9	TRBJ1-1	TGTGCCAGCAGCGACACAGGGGGCAAGAACACTGAAGCTTTCTTT	CASSDTGGKNTEAFF
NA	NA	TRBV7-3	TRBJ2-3	TGTGCCAGCAGCTCTGCCGGGGGTTCAGATACGCAGTATTTT	CASSSAGGSDTQYF
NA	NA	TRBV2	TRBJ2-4	TGTGCCAGCACGGATTTACTCTGGGGCAAAGCCAAAAACATTCAGTACTTC	CASTDLLWGKAKNIQYF
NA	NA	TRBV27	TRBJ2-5	TGTGCCAGCAGTTTTGGGGGAGACGAACTAGTGTCCCAAGAGACCCAGTACTTC	CASSFGGDELVSQETQYF
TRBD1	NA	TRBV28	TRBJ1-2	TGTGCCAGCAGTCCTACCGGGACAGGTTTTAACTATGGCTACACCTTC	CASSPTGTGFNYGYTF
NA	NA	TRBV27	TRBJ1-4	TGTGCCAGCAGTTTATTGTCAACTAATGAAAAACTGTTTTTT	CASSLLSTNEKLFF
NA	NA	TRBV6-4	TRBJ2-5	TGTGCCAGCGACAGTCTGCGAGGGCACCAGTACTTC	CASDSLRGHQYF
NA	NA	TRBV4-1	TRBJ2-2	TGCGCCAGCAGCCAAGAGACAGGAGAGAACACCGGGGAGCTGTTTTTT	CASSQETGENTGELFF
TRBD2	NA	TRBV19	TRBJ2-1	TGTGCCAGTAGTATCGGGACTAGCGGGGGGGCAGCCTACAATGAGCAGTTCTTC	CASSIGTSGGAAYNEQFF
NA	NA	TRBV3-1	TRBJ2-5	TGTGCCAGCAGCCCAAATTTAAAGACCCAGTACTTC	CASSPNLKTQYF
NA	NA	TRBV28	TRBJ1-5	TGTGCCAGCAGCCCCGGGACAATATGGCATTTT	CASSPGTIWHF
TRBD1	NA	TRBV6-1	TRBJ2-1	TGTGCCAGCAGTGAGGACAGGGGAGATGAGCAGTTCTTC	CASSEDRGDEQFF
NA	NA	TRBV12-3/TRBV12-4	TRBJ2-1	TGTGCCAGCAGTGCGGGGGCGGGCAATGAGCAGTTCTTC	CASSAGAGNEQFF
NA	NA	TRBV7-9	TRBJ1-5	TGTGCCAGCAGCTTAGGGGACATCTATCAGCCCCAGCATTTT	CASSLGDIYQPQHF
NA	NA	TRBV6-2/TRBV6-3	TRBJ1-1	TGTGCCAGCAGTCGAAAATGGACGAATCGTGAAGCTTTCTTT	CASSRKWTNREAFF
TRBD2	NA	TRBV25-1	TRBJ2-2	TGTGCCAGCGGGAGGGGCAGTGGGGCCGGGGAGCTGTTTTTT	CASGRGSGAGELFF
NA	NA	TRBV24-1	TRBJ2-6	TGTGCCACCAGTGATTCTTCCTCTGGGGCCAACGTCCTGACTTTC	CATSDSSSGANVLTF
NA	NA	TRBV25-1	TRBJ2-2	TGTGCCAGCAGTGAAGGGCCAACAGCATCGAACACCGGGGAGCTGTTTTTT	CASSEGPTASNTGELFF
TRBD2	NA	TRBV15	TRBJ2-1	TGTGCCACCAGCGCCTGGGCTAGCGGGGGGAGCTACAATGAGCAGTTCTTC	CATSAWASGGSYNEQFF
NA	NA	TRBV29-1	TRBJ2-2	TGCAGTTCTTTAGACCCGAACACCGGGGAGCTGTTTTTT	CSSLDPNTGELFF
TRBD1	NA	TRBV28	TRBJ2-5	TGTGCCAGCAGTGCGGGACAGGGGCACCAAGAGACCCAGTACTTC	CASSAGQGHQETQYF
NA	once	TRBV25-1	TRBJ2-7	TGTGCCAGCAGTGAAGGGGTTGGGATTAGTCACGAGCAGTACTTC	CASSEGVGISHEQYF
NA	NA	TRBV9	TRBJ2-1	TGTGCCAGCAGCGTAGCTAGAGGGTGGGATGAGCAGTTCTTC	CASSVARGWDEQFF
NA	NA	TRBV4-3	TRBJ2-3	TGCGCCAGCACCCCAGGTTTGGGGACGACAGATACGCAGTATTTT	CASTPGLGTTDTQYF
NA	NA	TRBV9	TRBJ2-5	TGTGCCAGCAGCGTAGCTTCCGACCGAGAGACCCAGTACTTC	CASSVASDRETQYF
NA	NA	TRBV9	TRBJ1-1	TGTGCCAGCAGCGTAGGACAGGCCGCATATGAAGCTTTCTTT	CASSVGQAAYEAFF
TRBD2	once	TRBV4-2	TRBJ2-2	TGTGCCAGCAGCCCCACGACTAGCGGGGCTTACACCGGGGAGCTGTTTTTT	CASSPTTSGAYTGELFF
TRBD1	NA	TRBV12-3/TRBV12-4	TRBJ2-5	TGTGCCAGCAGTTTGGGTACGGCAGGGGGCCAAGAGACCCAGTACTTC	CASSLGTAGGQETQYF
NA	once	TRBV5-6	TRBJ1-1	TGTGGCAGCGGGGGGAGGAACACTGAAGCTTTCTTT	CGSGGRNTEAFF
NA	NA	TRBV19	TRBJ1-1	TGTGCCAGTACCTTAGAGTTGAACACTGAAGCTTTCTTT	CASTLELNTEAFF
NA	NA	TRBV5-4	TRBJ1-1	TGTGCCGGTTACGGCGGGACTGAAGCTTTCTTT	CAGYGGTEAFF
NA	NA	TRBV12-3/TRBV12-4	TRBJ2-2	TGTGCCAGCCGAATTGGGCTACCATGGGCGGTGAACACCGGGGAGCTGTTTTTT	CASRIGLPWAVNTGELFF
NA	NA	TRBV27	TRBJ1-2	TGTGCCAGCAGTCCCCTCATTCAGCTTACTAACTATGGCTACACCTTC	CASSPLIQLTNYGYTF
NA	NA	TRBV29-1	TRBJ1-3	TGCAGCGCCCGGGGAGGGGTGTCTGGAAACACCATATATTTT	CSARGGVSGNTIYF
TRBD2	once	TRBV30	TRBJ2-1	TGTGCCTGGAGTGTGGGTAGCGGGAGCTCCTACAATGAGCAGTTCTTC	CAWSVGSGSSYNEQFF
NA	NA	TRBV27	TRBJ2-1	TGTGCCAGCAGTTTATCGACGTTGTACAATGAGCAGTTCTTC	CASSLSTLYNEQFF
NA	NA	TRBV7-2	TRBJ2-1	TGTGCCAGCAGCCCCACAGGACTGGGGAGTTACAATGAGCAGTTCTTC	CASSPTGLGSYNEQFF